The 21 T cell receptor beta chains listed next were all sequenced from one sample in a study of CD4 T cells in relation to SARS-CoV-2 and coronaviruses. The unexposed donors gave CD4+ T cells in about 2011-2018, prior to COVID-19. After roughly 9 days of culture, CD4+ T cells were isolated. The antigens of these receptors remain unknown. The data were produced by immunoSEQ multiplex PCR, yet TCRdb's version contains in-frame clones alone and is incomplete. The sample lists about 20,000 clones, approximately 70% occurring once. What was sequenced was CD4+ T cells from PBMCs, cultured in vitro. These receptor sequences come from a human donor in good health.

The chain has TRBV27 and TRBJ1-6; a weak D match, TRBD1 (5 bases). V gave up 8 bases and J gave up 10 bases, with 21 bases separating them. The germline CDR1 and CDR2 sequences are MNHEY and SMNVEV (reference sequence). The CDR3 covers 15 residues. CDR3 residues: CASGALVGRISPLHF. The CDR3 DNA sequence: TGTGCCAGCGGTGCATTAGTGGGGCGTATCTCACCCCTCCACTTT.

The CDR3 sequence is CASSFEGSPTPFPEAFF. The CDR3 DNA reads as TGTGCCAGCAGCTTTGAGGGCAGCCCGACCCCCTTCCCTGAAGCTTTCTTT. This sequence joins TRBV5-4 and TRBJ1-1; D not certain. The V gene lost 2 bases and the J gene lost 6 bases, with 23 bases spanning the gap. Germline values: CDR1 SGHNT, CDR2 YYREEE (reference sequence). This CDR3 is 17 amino acids long.

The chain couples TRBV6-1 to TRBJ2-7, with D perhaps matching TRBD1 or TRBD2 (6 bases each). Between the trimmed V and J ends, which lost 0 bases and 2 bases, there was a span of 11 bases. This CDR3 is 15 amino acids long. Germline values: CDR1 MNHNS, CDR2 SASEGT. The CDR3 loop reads CASSEARGPPYEQYF. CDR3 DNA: TGTGCCAGCAGTGAAGCTCGGGGGCCACCCTACGAGCAGTACTTC.

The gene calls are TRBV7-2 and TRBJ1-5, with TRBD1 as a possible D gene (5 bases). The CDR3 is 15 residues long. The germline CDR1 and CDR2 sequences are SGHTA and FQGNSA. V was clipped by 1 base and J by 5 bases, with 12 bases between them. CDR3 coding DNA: TGTGCCAGCAGCTTAGTTAGCGGGGGACATCAGCCCCAGCATTTT. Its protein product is CASSLVSGGHQPQHF. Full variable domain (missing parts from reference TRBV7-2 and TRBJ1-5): GAGVSQSPSNKVTEKGKDVELRCDPISGHTALYWYRQSLGQGLEFLIYFQGNSAPDKSGLPSDRFSAERTGGSVSTLTIQRTQQEDSAVYLCASSLVSGGHQPQHFGDGTRLSIL.

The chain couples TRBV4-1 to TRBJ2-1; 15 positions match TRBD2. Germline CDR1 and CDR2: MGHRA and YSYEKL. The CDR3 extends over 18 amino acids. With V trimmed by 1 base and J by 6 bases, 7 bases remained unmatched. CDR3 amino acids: CASSQVSGLAGGPNEQFF. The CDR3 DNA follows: TGCGCCAGCAGCCAAGTCTCAGGACTAGCGGGAGGGCCCAATGAGCAGTTCTTC.

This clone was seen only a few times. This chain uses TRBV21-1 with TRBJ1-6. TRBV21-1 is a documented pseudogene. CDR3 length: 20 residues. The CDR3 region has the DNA TGTGCCACCGACCTTACCGGGACTTTGTTCGAGGCCTACCATAATTCACCCCTCCACTTT. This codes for CATDLTGTLFEAYHNSPLHF.

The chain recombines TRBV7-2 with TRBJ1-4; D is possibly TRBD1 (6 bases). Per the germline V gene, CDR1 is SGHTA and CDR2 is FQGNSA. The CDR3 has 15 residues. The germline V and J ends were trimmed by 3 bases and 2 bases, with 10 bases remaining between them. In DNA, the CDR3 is TGTGCCAGCAGCTTGGGACAACCGACTAATGAAAAACTGTTTTTT. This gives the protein CASSLGQPTNEKLFF.

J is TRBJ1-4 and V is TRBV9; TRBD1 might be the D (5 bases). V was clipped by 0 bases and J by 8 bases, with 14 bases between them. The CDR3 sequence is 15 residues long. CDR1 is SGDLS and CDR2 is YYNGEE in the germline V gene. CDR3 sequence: CASSVAWGSGEKLFF. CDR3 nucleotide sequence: TGTGCCAGCAGCGTAGCGTGGGGCAGCGGAGAAAAACTGTTTTTT.

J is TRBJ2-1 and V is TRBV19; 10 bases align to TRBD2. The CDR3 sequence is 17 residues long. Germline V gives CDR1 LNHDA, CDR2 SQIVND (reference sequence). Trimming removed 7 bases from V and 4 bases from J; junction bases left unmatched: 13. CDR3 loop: CASTPHSGRGSYNEQFF. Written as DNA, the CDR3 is TGTGCCAGTACCCCTCACAGCGGGAGGGGCTCTTACAATGAGCAGTTCTTC.

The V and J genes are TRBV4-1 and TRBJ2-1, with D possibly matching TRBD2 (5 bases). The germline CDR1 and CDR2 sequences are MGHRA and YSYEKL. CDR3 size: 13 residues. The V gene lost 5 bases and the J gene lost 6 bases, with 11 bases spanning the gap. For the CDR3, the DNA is TGCGCCAGCAGCTACCGGGAAATCAATGAGCAGTTCTTC. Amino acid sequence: CASSYREINEQFF.

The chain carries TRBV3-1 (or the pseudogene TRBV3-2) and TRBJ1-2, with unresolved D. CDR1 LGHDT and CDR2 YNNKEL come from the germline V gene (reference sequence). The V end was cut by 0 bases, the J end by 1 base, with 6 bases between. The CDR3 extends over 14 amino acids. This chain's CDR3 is CASSQDSVNYGYTF. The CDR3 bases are TGTGCCAGCAGCCAAGATTCAGTTAACTATGGCTACACCTTC.

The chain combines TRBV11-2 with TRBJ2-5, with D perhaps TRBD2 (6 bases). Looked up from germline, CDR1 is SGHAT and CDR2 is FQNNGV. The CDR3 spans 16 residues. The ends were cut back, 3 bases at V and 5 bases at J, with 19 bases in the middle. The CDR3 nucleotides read TGTGCCAGCAGCTTCCAAAGGGCTAGCGCGTGGGAGACCCAGTACTTC. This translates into CASSFQRASAWETQYF.

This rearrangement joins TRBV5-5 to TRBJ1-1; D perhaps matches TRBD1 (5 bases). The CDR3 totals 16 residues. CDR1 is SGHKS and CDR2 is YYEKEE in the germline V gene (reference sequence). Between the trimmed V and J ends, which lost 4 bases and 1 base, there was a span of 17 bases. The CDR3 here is CASSLGYSTANTEAFF. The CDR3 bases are TGTGCCAGCAGCCTGGGGTACTCGACAGCGAACACTGAAGCTTTCTTT.

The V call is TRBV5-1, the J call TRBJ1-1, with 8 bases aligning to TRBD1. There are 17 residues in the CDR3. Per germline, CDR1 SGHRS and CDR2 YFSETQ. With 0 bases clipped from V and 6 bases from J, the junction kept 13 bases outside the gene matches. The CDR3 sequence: CASSLGGGNRGGSEAFF. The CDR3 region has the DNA TGCGCCAGCAGCTTGGGGGGCGGGAACAGGGGGGGTTCTGAAGCTTTCTTT.

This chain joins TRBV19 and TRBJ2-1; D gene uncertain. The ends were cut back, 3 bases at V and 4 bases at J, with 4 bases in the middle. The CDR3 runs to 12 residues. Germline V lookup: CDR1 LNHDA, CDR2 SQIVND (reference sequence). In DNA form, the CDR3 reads TGTGCCAGTAGTATGGCATACAATGAGCAGTTCTTC. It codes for CASSMAYNEQFF.

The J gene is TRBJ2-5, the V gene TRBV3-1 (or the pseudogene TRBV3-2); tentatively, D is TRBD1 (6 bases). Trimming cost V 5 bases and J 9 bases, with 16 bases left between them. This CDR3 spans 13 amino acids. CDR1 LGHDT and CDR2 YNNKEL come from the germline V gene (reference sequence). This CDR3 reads CASSGRGGRAQYF. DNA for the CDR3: TGTGCCAGCAGCGGCAGGGGCGGAAGGGCCCAGTACTTC.

CDR3 sequence: CASSSGAGRSSYNSPLHF. CDR3 DNA: TGTGCCAGCAGTTCGGGGGCTGGGAGGAGCTCCTATAATTCACCCCTCCACTTT. The rearrangement uses TRBV27 and TRBJ1-6; tentative D call: TRBD1 (6 bases). Germline lookup yields CDR1 MNHEY and CDR2 SMNVEV (reference sequence). Trimming shortened V by 4 bases and J by 0 bases, and 16 bases separated the two germline ends. This CDR3 is built from 18 residues.

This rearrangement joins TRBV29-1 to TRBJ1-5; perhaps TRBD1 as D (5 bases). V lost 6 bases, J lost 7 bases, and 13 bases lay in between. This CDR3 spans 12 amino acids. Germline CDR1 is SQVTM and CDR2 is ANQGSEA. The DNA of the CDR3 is TGCAGCGTCAAGGATCAGGGCCAGCCCCAGCATTTT. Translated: CSVKDQGQPQHF.

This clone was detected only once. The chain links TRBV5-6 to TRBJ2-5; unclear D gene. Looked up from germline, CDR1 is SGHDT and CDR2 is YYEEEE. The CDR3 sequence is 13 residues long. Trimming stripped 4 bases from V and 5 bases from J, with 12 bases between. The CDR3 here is CASSPGFGETQYF. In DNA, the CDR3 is TGTGCCAGCAGCCCAGGATTTGGGGAGACCCAGTACTTC.

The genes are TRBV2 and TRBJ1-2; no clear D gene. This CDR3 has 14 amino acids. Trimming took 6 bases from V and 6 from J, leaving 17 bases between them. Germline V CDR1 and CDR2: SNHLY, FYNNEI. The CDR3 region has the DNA TGTGCCAGCAGACCCTCGCCCTCCGCCGATGGCTACACCTTC. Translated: CASRPSPSADGYTF.

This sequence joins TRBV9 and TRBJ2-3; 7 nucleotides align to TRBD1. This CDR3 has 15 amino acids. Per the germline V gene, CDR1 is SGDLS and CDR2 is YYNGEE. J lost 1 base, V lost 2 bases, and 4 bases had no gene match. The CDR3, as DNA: TGTGCCAGCAGCGTGGACAGGCGGGGCACAGATACGCAGTATTTT. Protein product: CASSVDRRGTDTQYF. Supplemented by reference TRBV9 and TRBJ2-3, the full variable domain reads DSGVTQTPKHLITATGQRVTLRCSPRSGDLSVYWYQQSLDQGLQFLIQYYNGEERAKGNILERFSAQQFPDLHSELNLSSLELGDSALYFCASSVDRRGTDTQYFGPGTRLTVL.